The 17 T cell receptor beta chains below come from one sample, sequenced in a study of blood T cell repertoires in COVID-19. Sequenced by immunoSEQ multiplex PCR; TCRdb stores in-frame clones only, minus some. The data hold 200,000 to 250,000 clones, with nearly 90% observed a single time. Input material: PBMCs or T cells enriched from blood (not recorded which). The receptors here all came from a man aged 25 to 45 who had been exposed to COVID-19.

This chain uses TRBV11-2 with TRBJ1-1; D unclear. Germline CDR1 SGHAT, CDR2 FQNNGV. CDR3 length equals 14 residues. Trimming left V 3 bases short and J 1 base short, with 9 bases between. CDR3 DNA sequence: TGTGCCAGCAGCTTGAGGGCCGGGAACACTGAAGCTTTCTTT. Encoded protein: CASSLRAGNTEAFF.

J is TRBJ2-5 and V is TRBV9; tentatively, D is TRBD2 (6 bases). Trimming left V 0 bases short and J 5 bases short, with 14 bases between. Per germline, CDR1 SGDLS and CDR2 YYNGEE. This CDR3 is 15 amino acids long. The CDR3 spells CASSVEGGVRETQYF. CDR3 nucleotides: TGTGCCAGCAGCGTAGAGGGCGGGGTGAGGGAGACCCAGTACTTC.

The CDR3 sequence: CASSYRDRGIDTQYF. The CDR3 coding sequence is TGTGCCAGCAGTTACCGAGACAGGGGAATCGATACGCAGTATTTT. The V and J genes are TRBV6-5 and TRBJ2-3; 8 bases map to TRBD1. V lost 2 bases and J lost 6; bases outside the gene matches: 7. Germline V CDR1 and CDR2: MNHEY, SVGAGI. CDR3 length: 15 residues.

V usage is TRBV18 and J usage is TRBJ1-1; D not resolved. V lost 3 bases to trimming and J lost 1 base, with 12 bases between them. Germline CDR1 and CDR2: KGHSH and LQKENI. This CDR3 region has 15 residues. The CDR3 DNA is TGTGCCAGCTCACCTCCTGTGGGCGAGAACACTGAAGCTTTCTTT. This sequence encodes CASSPPVGENTEAFF.

This chain connects TRBV28 to TRBJ2-2; D is unresolved. This CDR3 is built from 13 residues. Germline V CDR1 and CDR2: MDHEN, SYDVKM. Trimming stripped 10 bases from V and 1 base from J, with 10 bases between. The CDR3 bases are TGTGCCACCCTACTCCAGAACACCGGGGAGCTGTTTTTT. Translated: CATLLQNTGELFF.

The V call is TRBV10-2, the J call TRBJ1-1; 7 bases fit TRBD1. CDR3 size: 14 residues. V gave up 7 bases and J gave up 1 base; unmatched junction bases: 6. Germline assignment: CDR1 WSHSY and CDR2 SAAADI. The CDR3 loop reads CASKTGQTNTEAFF. The CDR3 DNA reads as TGCGCCAGCAAGACGGGACAGACGAACACTGAAGCTTTCTTT.

The chain links TRBV10-3 to TRBJ2-5; a possible D gene is TRBD2 (6 bases). The length of the CDR3 is 13 residues. CDR1 and CDR2 (germline): ENHRY, SYGVKD. Trimming removed 7 bases at V and 5 bases at J, with 14 bases between. The CDR3 DNA follows: TGTGCCATCACGAGGGGTGCGGGGGAGACCCAGTACTTC. It encodes CAITRGAGETQYF.

This chain joins TRBV5-1 and TRBJ1-2; no clear D. Between the trimmed V and J ends, which lost 0 bases and 3 bases, there was a span of 6 bases. The germline CDR1 and CDR2 sequences are SGHRS and YFSETQ. The CDR3 spans 13 residues. The chain's CDR3 is CASSLDQDYGYTF. DNA for the CDR3: TGCGCCAGCAGCTTGGACCAGGACTATGGCTACACCTTC.

The V gene is TRBV6-5, the J gene TRBJ1-5; D might be TRBD1 (5 bases). Germline CDR1 reads MNHEY; CDR2 reads SVGAGI. The CDR3 loop spans 12 amino acids. Trimming took off 10 bases at V and 0 bases at J, with 7 bases between the two ends. CDR3 nucleotide sequence: TGTGCCATCGGACATAGCAATCAGCCCCAGCATTTT. Translated: CAIGHSNQPQHF.

The CDR3 coding sequence is TGTGCCAGCAGCTTAGCGGCTGTTGGCGGGTTGGCTAGCTATGGCTACACCTTC. This encodes CASSLAAVGGLASYGYTF. The J gene is TRBJ1-2, the V gene TRBV7-2; D is uncertain. CDR3 size: 18 residues. The V gene lost 0 bases and the J gene lost 4 bases, with 21 bases spanning the gap. Germline values: CDR1 SGHTA, CDR2 FQGNSA.

V gene TRBV21-1 combines with J gene TRBJ2-7; the table's D call, TRBD1, was not checked against the DNA. TRBV21-1 is labeled a pseudogene. The CDR3 sequence is 18 residues long. For the CDR3, the DNA is TGTGCCAGCTTTGTGGCCACCAAAGGGGTCCATTCGATCCACGAGCAGTACTTC. Protein product: CASFVATKGVHSIHEQYF.

J is TRBJ2-7 and V is TRBV5-6; 7 nucleotides match TRBD1. Germline CDR1 SGHDT, CDR2 YYEEEE. The V gene end was trimmed by 3 bases and the J gene end by 6 bases; junction bases not matched to a gene: 9. CDR3 length equals 14 residues. The CDR3 bases are TGTGCCAGCAGCTGGGGTCGACAGGGCCTCGAGCAGTACTTC. Its translation: CASSWGRQGLEQYF.

This clone was counted once. This sequence joins TRBV14 and TRBJ2-1; TRBD2 matches at 7 bases. The CDR3 totals 15 residues. V shed 2 bases, J shed 3 bases, and the junction held 4 bases outside the gene matches. The germline V gene has CDR1 SGHDN and CDR2 FVKESK. The CDR3 DNA sequence: TGTGCCAGCAGCCAACCCGGGACTAACTACAATGAGCAGTTCTTC. Its protein product is CASSQPGTNYNEQFF.

The chain joins TRBV10-3 to TRBJ1-2; 7 nucleotides align to TRBD1. Germline V CDR1 and CDR2: ENHRY, SYGVKD. J gave up 6 bases and V 10 bases, and 5 bases lay outside the gene matches. The CDR3 is 11 amino acids. The CDR3 region is CATRQGDGYTF. The CDR3 DNA is TGTGCCACCCGACAGGGTGATGGCTACACCTTC.

The chain joins TRBV7-2 to TRBJ1-6; D is undetermined. The V and J ends lost 5 bases and 2 bases respectively, with 7 bases between them. This CDR3 has 14 residues. Germline V gives CDR1 SGHTA, CDR2 FQGNSA. CDR3 amino acids: CASSPLPYNSPLHF. Here the CDR3 DNA reads TGTGCCAGCAGCCCCCTTCCCTATAATTCACCCCTCCACTTT.

V gene TRBV6-5 combines with J gene TRBJ1-2; D might be TRBD1 (6 bases). V lost 4 bases and J 6 bases, leaving 18 bases between the germline ends. Germline V lookup: CDR1 MNHEY, CDR2 SVGAGI. CDR3 size: 15 residues. This CDR3 is CASSSTQGRGHGYTF. In DNA, the CDR3 is TGTGCCAGCAGTTCCACTCAGGGCAGGGGCCATGGCTACACCTTC.

A few counts support this clone. The chain combines TRBV27 with TRBJ1-1, with D perhaps TRBD1 (6 bases). Germline V gene sequence: CDR1 MNHEY, CDR2 SMNVEV (reference sequence). V lost 8 bases and J 1 base, leaving 14 bases between the germline ends. This CDR3 is 14 amino acids long. DNA for the CDR3: TGTGCCAGCGCAAACAGGGCTCGGAACACTGAAGCTTTCTTT. Protein product: CASANRARNTEAFF.